What follows are 29 T cell receptor beta chains derived from one specimen sequenced in a study of a mutant IDH1 vaccine in newly diagnosed glioma. Indicated time point: week 35, safety follow-up. In every dose of vaccine, 300 ug of mutant IDH1 20-mer peptide was given alongside topical imiquimod. The antigens these receptors bind are not known. TCRdb's table, derived via immunoSEQ multiplex PCR, lists solely in-frame clones and lacks some. Of around 40,000 clones in the sample, 80% to 90% were seen once. The sample in question was PBMCs, obtained from a glioma patient whose treatment included an IDH1 peptide vaccine. Receptors originate from a middle-aged man with glioma.

V and J are TRBV5-1 and TRBJ1-1; D is possibly TRBD1 (6 bases). CDR1 is SGHRS, CDR2 YFSETQ, per germline. V was clipped by 4 bases and J by 3 bases, with 16 bases between them. The CDR3 is 15 amino acids. The chain's CDR3 is CASSRGPGADTEAFF. CDR3 nucleotides: TGCGCCAGCAGCCGGGGGCCAGGGGCGGACACTGAAGCTTTCTTT. The variable domain in full, with the rest retrieved from reference TRBV5-1 and TRBJ1-1, is KAGVTQTPRYLIKTRGQQVTLSCSPISGHRSVSWYQQTPGQGLQFLFEYFSETQRNKGNFPGRFSGRQFSNSRSEMNVSTLELGDSALYLCASSRGPGADTEAFFGQGTRLTVV.

The V and J genes are TRBV2 and TRBJ1-1; D gene uncertain. With 3 bases removed from V and 4 bases from J, the gap between germline ends came to 15 bases. Germline V gene data show CDR1 as SNHLY and CDR2 as FYNNEI. The CDR3 consists of 15 residues. CDR3 amino acids: CASSEFYSSSTEAFF. Here the CDR3 DNA reads TGTGCCAGCAGTGAGTTTTACAGCTCCTCCACTGAAGCTTTCTTT.

V is TRBV6-5 and J is TRBJ2-5; 11 bases align to TRBD1. The trim removed 4 bases at V and 0 bases at J, leaving 4 bases unmatched. Germline V gene data show CDR1 as MNHEY and CDR2 as SVGAGI. This CDR3 is 16 amino acids long. The CDR3: CASSFRDRGYQETQYF. The DNA for the CDR3 is TGTGCCAGCAGTTTCCGGGACAGGGGGTACCAAGAGACCCAGTACTTC.

V gene TRBV28 combines with J gene TRBJ1-5; possibly TRBD1 for D (6 bases). The germline V and J ends were trimmed by 6 bases and 3 bases, with 30 bases remaining between them. Germline CDR1 is MDHEN and CDR2 is SYDVKM. This CDR3 is built from 20 residues. Here the CDR3 reads CASSNYDIRRSGAANQPQHF. DNA for the CDR3: TGTGCCAGCAGCAATTACGATATACGACGTTCGGGGGCGGCCAATCAGCCCCAGCATTTT.

This chain uses TRBV10-1 with TRBJ2-3; D gene unclear. The CDR3 runs 13 residues. V was shortened by 10 bases and J by 1 base, with 12 bases between the two germline ends. Germline CDR1 is WNHNN and CDR2 is SYGVQD (reference sequence). The CDR3 sequence is CAIHKKGTDTQYF. DNA of the CDR3: TGCGCCATCCACAAGAAGGGCACAGATACGCAGTATTTT.

This chain joins TRBV28 and TRBJ2-5, with D possibly TRBD2 on 6 matching bases. This CDR3 contains 13 residues. Trimming stripped 8 bases from V and 1 base from J, with 11 bases between. CDR1 is MDHEN and CDR2 is SYDVKM in the germline V gene. In DNA form, the CDR3 reads TGTGCCAGCCGAGTGGGGGGCCAAGAGACCCAGTACTTC. Its protein product is CASRVGGQETQYF.

J is TRBJ1-6 and V is TRBV28, with 7 bases aligning to TRBD1. The CDR3 is 16 residues long. Looked up from germline, CDR1 is MDHEN and CDR2 is SYDVKM. V gave up 6 bases and J gave up 9 bases; unmatched junction bases: 14. The CDR3 loop reads CASSSPDGTAGSPLHF. CDR3 DNA sequence: TGTGCCAGCAGCTCTCCTGACGGGACAGCGGGTTCACCCCTCCACTTT.

The CDR3 loop reads CASTPRTGWTNGYTF. CDR3 sequence (DNA): TGTGCCAGCACCCCCCGGACCGGGTGGACTAATGGCTACACCTTC. This chain joins TRBV4-2 and TRBJ1-2; D gene unclear. Trimming removed 7 bases from V and 6 bases from J, with 21 bases in between. The CDR3 is made up of 15 amino acids. In germline, CDR1 is LGHNA, CDR2 YNFKEQ.

This rearrangement joins TRBV2 to TRBJ2-5; D remains unclear. The germline V and J ends were trimmed by 7 bases and 2 bases, with 11 bases remaining between them. The V gene's germline CDR1 is SNHLY and CDR2 FYNNEI. The CDR3 is made up of 13 amino acids. CDR3 sequence (DNA): TGTGCCAGCACCCCCAATCGACAAGAGACCCAGTACTTC. Amino acids: CASTPNRQETQYF.

This chain uses TRBV9 with TRBJ2-1, with D tentatively TRBD1 (5 bases). V was clipped by 4 bases and J by 0 bases, with 11 bases between them. Germline values: CDR1 SGDLS, CDR2 YYNGEE. This CDR3 has 15 residues. CDR3 coding DNA: TGTGCCAGCAGCCCACAGGTTTCCTCCTACAATGAGCAGTTCTTC. Translation: CASSPQVSSYNEQFF. Full variable domain (outside the CDR3, taken from reference TRBV9 and TRBJ2-1): DSGVTQTPKHLITATGQRVTLRCSPRSGDLSVYWYQQSLDQGLQFLIQYYNGEERAKGNILERFSAQQFPDLHSELNLSSLELGDSALYFCASSPQVSSYNEQFFGPGTRLTVL.

V is TRBV9 and J is TRBJ2-3; 12 bases are shared with TRBD2. The CDR3 contains 15 residues. The germline V gene has CDR1 SGDLS and CDR2 YYNGEE. The junction had 3 bases not matched to a gene; V was cut back by 0 bases and J by 7 bases. DNA of the CDR3: TGTGCCAGCAGCGTAGAACTAGCGGGGGGCAATACGCAGTATTTT. This gives the protein CASSVELAGGNTQYF.

The chain combines TRBV30 with TRBJ2-3, with 10 bases fitting TRBD2. CDR3 length: 15 residues. CDR1 is GTSNPN and CDR2 is SVGIG in the germline V gene (reference sequence). Trimming cost V 7 bases and J 4 bases; bases outside gene matches: 11. Written as DNA, the CDR3 is TGTGCCTTAAGTAGACTAGCGGGTCGTCCAGATACGCAGTATTTT. It is translated as CALSRLAGRPDTQYF.

The chain is built from TRBV27 and TRBJ2-6; D gene uncertain. Trimming took 6 bases from V and 0 from J, leaving 27 bases between them. The CDR3 extends over 21 amino acids. Per germline, CDR1 MNHEY and CDR2 SMNVEV (reference sequence). CDR3 amino acids: CASRSFGVDSYWVSGANVLTF. The CDR3 coding sequence is TGTGCCAGCAGATCCTTCGGAGTCGACTCGTATTGGGTCTCTGGGGCCAACGTCCTGACTTTC.

The CDR3 DNA is TGTGCCAGCAGCTTGACTACCGGGGAGCTGTTTTTT. It specifies CASSLTTGELFF. The chain combines TRBV7-9 with TRBJ2-2; D ambiguous. The CDR3 has 12 amino acids. V lost 3 bases and J 5 bases, leaving 4 bases between the germline ends. CDR1 SEHNR and CDR2 FQNEAQ come from the germline V gene (reference sequence).

The chain recombines TRBV2 with TRBJ1-2; D is ambiguous. The CDR3 runs to 12 residues. With 6 bases removed from V and 0 bases from J, the gap between germline ends came to 5 bases. Germline loops: CDR1 SNHLY, CDR2 FYNNEI. The CDR3 loop is CASRGTNYGYTF. The CDR3 nucleotides read TGTGCCAGCAGGGGGACTAACTATGGCTACACCTTC.

The chain combines TRBV11-2 with TRBJ1-2, with D possibly TRBD1 on 5 matching bases. Germline CDR1 SGHAT, CDR2 FQNNGV. V lost 4 bases and J lost 4, with 13 bases in between. CDR3 length: 14 residues. DNA of the CDR3: TGTGCCAGCAGCTGGGCGCAGGGAAGCTATGGCTACACCTTC. Translation gives CASSWAQGSYGYTF.

The chain combines TRBV19 with TRBJ2-1; D is ambiguous. In germline, CDR1 is LNHDA, CDR2 SQIVND (reference sequence). This CDR3 is 16 amino acids long. V was cut by 2 bases and J by 0 bases, with 11 bases left in between. The CDR3 region has the DNA TGTGCCAGTAGTATAACCCCCAGGAGCTCCTACAATGAGCAGTTCTTC. As protein: CASSITPRSSYNEQFF. The full variable domain, its missing parts supplied by reference TRBV19 and TRBJ2-1, is DGGITQSPKYLFRKEGQNVTLSCEQNLNHDAMYWYRQDPGQGLRLIYYSQIVNDFQKGDIAEGYSVSREKKESFPLTVTSAQKNPTAFYLCASSITPRSSYNEQFFGPGTRLTVL.

This chain connects TRBV18 to TRBJ1-1; D gene ambiguous. V gave up 3 bases and J gave up 3 bases, with 11 bases separating them. The CDR3 contains 14 residues. Per germline, CDR1 KGHSH and CDR2 LQKENI. CDR3 protein: CASSPRVIDTEAFF. The CDR3 DNA reads TGTGCCAGCTCACCCAGAGTAATAGACACTGAAGCTTTCTTT.

V usage is TRBV5-6 and J usage is TRBJ1-2, with D unresolved. The germline V gene encodes CDR1 SGHDT and CDR2 YYEEEE. The CDR3 runs to 12 residues. Trimming shortened V by 0 bases and J by 6 bases, and 6 bases separated the two germline ends. DNA for the CDR3: TGTGCCAGCAGCTTGGTAGAGGATGGCTACACCTTC. This gives the protein CASSLVEDGYTF.

The gene calls are TRBV4-3 and TRBJ2-5, with a weak D call TRBD1 (5 bases). Germline CDR1 is LGHNA and CDR2 is YSLEER. This CDR3 is built from 15 residues. V was cut by 3 bases and J by 0 bases, with 11 bases left in between. CDR3 in DNA: TGCGCCAGCAGCCAGGGGCTAGGAGACCAAGAGACCCAGTACTTC. Its translation is CASSQGLGDQETQYF.

The genes are TRBV5-1 and TRBJ1-2; 9 bases are shared with TRBD1. V lost 4 bases, J lost 4 bases, and 8 bases stayed unmatched. The CDR3 is 15 residues long. Germline lookup yields CDR1 SGHRS and CDR2 YFSETQ. The CDR3 here is CASSPRTGAAYGYTF. The CDR3 DNA follows: TGCGCCAGCAGCCCACGGACAGGGGCTGCCTATGGCTACACCTTC.

This chain uses TRBV2 with TRBJ1-1, with 10 bases fitting TRBD1. J lost 7 bases, V lost 6 bases, and 5 bases had no gene match. The CDR3 consists of 13 residues. Germline V lookup: CDR1 SNHLY, CDR2 FYNNEI. The CDR3, as DNA: TGTGCCAGCAGAGGGGGACAGGGGAGTGAAGCTTTCTTT. This sequence encodes CASRGGQGSEAFF.

The chain is built from TRBV9 and TRBJ1-5; possible D gene TRBD1, 6 bases. Trimming took 4 bases from V and 0 from J, leaving 20 bases between them. In germline, CDR1 is SGDLS, CDR2 YYNGEE. This CDR3 region has 18 residues. DNA for the CDR3: TGTGCCAGCAGCCCCCCCCGGAGGGGGTATGATAGCAATCAGCCCCAGCATTTT. It encodes CASSPPRRGYDSNQPQHF.

V is TRBV2 and J is TRBJ1-2; 11 nucleotides line up with TRBD1. This CDR3 is 15 amino acids long. The ends lost 5 bases at V and 0 bases at J; junction bases unmatched: 2. Germline V gene data show CDR1 as SNHLY and CDR2 as FYNNEI. The CDR3 loop reads CASSLGQGANYGYTF. DNA for the CDR3: TGTGCCAGCAGTTTGGGACAGGGGGCTAACTATGGCTACACCTTC.

The V gene is TRBV2, the J gene TRBJ2-3; D gene uncertain. From germline, CDR1 is SNHLY and CDR2 FYNNEI. Trimming stripped 6 bases from V and 10 bases from J, with 11 bases between. The CDR3 has 11 residues. The CDR3 sequence: CASSPAWAQYF. CDR3 nucleotides: TGTGCCAGCAGCCCAGCCTGGGCGCAGTATTTT. The entire variable domain, with the rest obtained from reference TRBV2 and TRBJ2-3, is as follows: EPEVTQTPSHQVTQMGQEVILRCVPISNHLYFYWYRQILGQKVEFLVSFYNNEISEKSEIFDDQFSVERPDGSNFTLKIRSTKLEDSAMYFCASSPAWAQYFGPGTRLTVL.

The chain couples TRBV6-5 to TRBJ1-2, with TRBD1 matching 9 bases. The CDR3 is 16 residues long. V shed 2 bases, J shed 0 bases, and the junction held 4 bases outside the gene matches. The germline gives CDR1 MNHEY, CDR2 SVGAGI. CDR3 in amino acids: CASSYTRQGANYGYTF. DNA of the CDR3: TGTGCCAGCAGTTACACAAGACAGGGGGCTAACTATGGCTACACCTTC.

The chain employs TRBV19 and TRBJ1-1, with unresolved D. In germline, CDR1 is LNHDA, CDR2 SQIVND (reference sequence). The germline V and J ends were trimmed by 5 bases and 4 bases, with 20 bases remaining between them. CDR3 length: 16 amino acids. The CDR3 DNA reads as TGTGCCAGTAGTCTGGAAGCACTAGGGTACGGCACTGAAGCTTTCTTT. It translates to CASSLEALGYGTEAFF.

This clone was detected a few times. The chain combines TRBV27 with TRBJ2-7, with D possibly being TRBD1 (5 bases). The CDR3 contains 14 residues. CDR1 is MNHEY, CDR2 SMNVEV, per germline (reference sequence). V gave up 3 bases and J gave up 4 bases, with 13 bases separating them. This CDR3 is CASSFRGPQYEQYF. Here the CDR3 DNA reads TGTGCCAGCAGTTTTAGGGGCCCCCAATACGAGCAGTACTTC.

The J gene is TRBJ2-5, the V gene TRBV28, with D hard to call. V lost 11 bases and J 4 bases, leaving 17 bases between the germline ends. The CDR3 consists of 13 residues. Looked up from germline, CDR1 is MDHEN and CDR2 is SYDVKM. The CDR3 sequence: CAGKNDGGETQYF. In DNA, the CDR3 is TGTGCCGGTAAAAACGACGGCGGAGAGACCCAGTACTTC.